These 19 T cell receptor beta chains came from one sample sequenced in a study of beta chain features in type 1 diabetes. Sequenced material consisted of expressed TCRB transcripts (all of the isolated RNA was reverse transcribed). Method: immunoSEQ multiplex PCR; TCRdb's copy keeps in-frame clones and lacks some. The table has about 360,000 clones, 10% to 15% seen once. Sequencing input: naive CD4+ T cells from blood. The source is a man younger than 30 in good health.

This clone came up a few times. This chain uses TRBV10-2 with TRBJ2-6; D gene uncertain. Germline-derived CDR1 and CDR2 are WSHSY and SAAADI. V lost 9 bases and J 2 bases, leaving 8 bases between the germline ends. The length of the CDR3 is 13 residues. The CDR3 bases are TGCGCCAGTCAAACTGCTGGGGCCAACGTCCTGACTTTC. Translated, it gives CASQTAGANVLTF.

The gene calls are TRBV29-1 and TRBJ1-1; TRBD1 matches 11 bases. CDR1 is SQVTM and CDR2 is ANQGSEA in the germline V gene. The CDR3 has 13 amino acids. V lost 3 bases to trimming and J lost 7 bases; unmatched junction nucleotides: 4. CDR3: CSVEGQGGLEAFF. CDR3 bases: TGCAGCGTTGAGGGACAGGGGGGGCTTGAAGCTTTCTTT.

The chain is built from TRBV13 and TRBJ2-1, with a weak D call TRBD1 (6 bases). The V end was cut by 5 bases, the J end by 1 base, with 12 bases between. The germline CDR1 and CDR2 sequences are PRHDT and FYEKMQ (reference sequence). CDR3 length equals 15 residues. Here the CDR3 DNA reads TGTGCCAGCAGCCGTCGGACAGCTTCCTACAATGAGCAGTTCTTC. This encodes CASSRRTASYNEQFF.

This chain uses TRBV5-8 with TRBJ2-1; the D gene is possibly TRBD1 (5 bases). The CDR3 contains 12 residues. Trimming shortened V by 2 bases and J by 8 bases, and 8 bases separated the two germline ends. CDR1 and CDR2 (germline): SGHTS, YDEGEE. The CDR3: CASSLQVYEQFF. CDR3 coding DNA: TGTGCCAGCAGCTTACAGGTTTATGAGCAGTTCTTC.

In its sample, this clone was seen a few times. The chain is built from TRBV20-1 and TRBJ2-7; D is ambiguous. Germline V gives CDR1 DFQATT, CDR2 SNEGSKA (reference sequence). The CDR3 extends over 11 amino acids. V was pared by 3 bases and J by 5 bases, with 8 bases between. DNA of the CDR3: TGCAGTGCTAGTGCTGCGAACGAGCAGTACTTC. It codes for CSASAANEQYF.

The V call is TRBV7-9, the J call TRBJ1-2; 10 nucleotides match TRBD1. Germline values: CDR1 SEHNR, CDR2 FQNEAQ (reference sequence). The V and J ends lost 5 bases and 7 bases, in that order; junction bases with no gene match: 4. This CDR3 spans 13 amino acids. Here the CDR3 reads CASSGQGGGGYTF. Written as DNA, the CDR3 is TGTGCCAGCAGCGGACAGGGGGGAGGTGGCTACACCTTC.

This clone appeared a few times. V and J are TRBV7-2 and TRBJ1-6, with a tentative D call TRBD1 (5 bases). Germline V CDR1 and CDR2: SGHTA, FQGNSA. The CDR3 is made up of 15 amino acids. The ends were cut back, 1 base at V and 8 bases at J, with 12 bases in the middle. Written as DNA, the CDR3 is TGTGCCAGCAGCTTAGTAGTGGCCAGGGATTCACCCCTCCACTTT. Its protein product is CASSLVVARDSPLHF.

The CDR3 is CASSWGSFRASYNEQFF. The CDR3, as DNA: TGTGCCAGCAGCTGGGGCTCCTTCCGCGCCTCCTACAATGAGCAGTTCTTC. V and J are TRBV7-9 and TRBJ2-1; possible D gene TRBD1, 5 bases. The CDR3 loop spans 17 amino acids. V shed 4 bases and J shed 0 bases, with 16 bases lying between them. Germline V lookup: CDR1 SEHNR, CDR2 FQNEAQ (reference sequence).

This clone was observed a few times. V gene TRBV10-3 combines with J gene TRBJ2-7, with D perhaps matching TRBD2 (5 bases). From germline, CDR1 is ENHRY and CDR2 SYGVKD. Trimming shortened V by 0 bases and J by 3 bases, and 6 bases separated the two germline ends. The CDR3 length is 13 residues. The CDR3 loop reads CAISESSVYEQYF. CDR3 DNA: TGTGCCATCAGTGAGTCTAGCGTCTACGAGCAGTACTTC.

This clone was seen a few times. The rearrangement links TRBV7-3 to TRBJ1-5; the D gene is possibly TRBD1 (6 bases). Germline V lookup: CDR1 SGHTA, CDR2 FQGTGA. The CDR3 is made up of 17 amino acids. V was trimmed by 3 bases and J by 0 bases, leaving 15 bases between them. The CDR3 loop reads CASSLVGQRYSNQPQHF. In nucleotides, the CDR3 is TGTGCCAGCAGCTTGGTCGGACAGAGGTATAGCAATCAGCCCCAGCATTTT.

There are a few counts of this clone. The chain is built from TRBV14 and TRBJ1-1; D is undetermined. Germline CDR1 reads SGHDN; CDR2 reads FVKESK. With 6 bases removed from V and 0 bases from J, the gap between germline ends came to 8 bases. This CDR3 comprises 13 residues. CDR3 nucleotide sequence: TGTGCCAGCAGACCCAACTTGAACACTGAAGCTTTCTTT. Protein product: CASRPNLNTEAFF.

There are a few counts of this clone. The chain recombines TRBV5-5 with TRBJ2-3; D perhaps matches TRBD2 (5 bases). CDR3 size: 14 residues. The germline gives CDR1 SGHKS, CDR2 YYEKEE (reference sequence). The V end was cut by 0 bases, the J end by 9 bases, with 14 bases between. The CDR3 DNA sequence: TGTGCCAGCAGCTTGGCCTCCGGGGAGTGGACGCAGTATTTT. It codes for CASSLASGEWTQYF. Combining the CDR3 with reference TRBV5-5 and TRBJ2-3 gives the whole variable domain DAGVTQSPTHLIKTRGQQVTLRCSPISGHKSVSWYQQVLGQGPQFIFQYYEKEERGRGNFPDRFSARQFPNYSSELNVNALLLGDSALYLCASSLASGEWTQYFGPGTRLTVL.

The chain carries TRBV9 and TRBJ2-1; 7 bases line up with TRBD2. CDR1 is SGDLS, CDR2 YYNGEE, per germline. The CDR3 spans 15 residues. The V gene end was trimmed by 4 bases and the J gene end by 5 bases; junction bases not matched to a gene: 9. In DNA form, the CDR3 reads TGTGCCAGCAGCCTCCGGGACTACACGAACAATGAGCAGTTCTTC. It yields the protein CASSLRDYTNNEQFF.

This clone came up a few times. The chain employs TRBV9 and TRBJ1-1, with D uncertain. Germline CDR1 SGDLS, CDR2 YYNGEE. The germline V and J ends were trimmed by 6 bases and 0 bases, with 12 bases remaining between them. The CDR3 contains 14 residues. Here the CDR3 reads CASTPGDMNTEAFF. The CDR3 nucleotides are TGTGCCAGCACCCCGGGAGATATGAACACTGAAGCTTTCTTT. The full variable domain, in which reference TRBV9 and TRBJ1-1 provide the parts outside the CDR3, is DSGVTQTPKHLITATGQRVTLRCSPRSGDLSVYWYQQSLDQGLQFLIQYYNGEERAKGNILERFSAQQFPDLHSELNLSSLELGDSALYFCASTPGDMNTEAFFGQGTRLTVV.

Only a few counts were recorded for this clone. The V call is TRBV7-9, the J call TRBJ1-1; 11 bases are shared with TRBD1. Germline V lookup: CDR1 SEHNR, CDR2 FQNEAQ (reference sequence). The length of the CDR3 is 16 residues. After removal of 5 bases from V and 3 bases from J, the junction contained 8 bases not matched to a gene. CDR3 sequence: CASSERTGGRYTEAFF. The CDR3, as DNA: TGTGCCAGCAGCGAAAGGACAGGGGGCAGGTACACTGAAGCTTTCTTT.

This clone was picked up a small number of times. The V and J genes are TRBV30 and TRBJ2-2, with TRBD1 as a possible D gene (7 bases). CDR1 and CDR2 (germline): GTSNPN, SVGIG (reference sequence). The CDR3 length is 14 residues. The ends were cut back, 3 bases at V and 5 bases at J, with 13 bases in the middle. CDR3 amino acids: CAWSAGQRTGELFF. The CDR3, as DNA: TGTGCCTGGAGCGCGGGACAGCGGACCGGGGAGCTGTTTTTT. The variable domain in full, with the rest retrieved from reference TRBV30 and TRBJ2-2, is SQTIHQWPATLVQPVGSPLSLECTVEGTSNPNLYWYRQAAGRGLQLLFYSVGIGQISSEVPQNLSASRPQDRQFILSSKKLLLSDSGFYLCAWSAGQRTGELFFGEGSRLTVL.

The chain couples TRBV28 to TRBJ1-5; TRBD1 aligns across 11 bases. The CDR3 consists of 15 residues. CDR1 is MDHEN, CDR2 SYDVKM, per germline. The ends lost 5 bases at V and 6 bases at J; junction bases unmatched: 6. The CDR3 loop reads CASSRDRGKGQPQHF. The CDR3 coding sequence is TGTGCCAGCAGTCGGGACAGGGGGAAGGGTCAGCCCCAGCATTTT.

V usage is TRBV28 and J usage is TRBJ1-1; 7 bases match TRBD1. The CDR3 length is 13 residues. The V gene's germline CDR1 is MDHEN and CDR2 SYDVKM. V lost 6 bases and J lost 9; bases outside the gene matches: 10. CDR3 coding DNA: TGTGCCAGCAGACCACCAGGGGGGAACAAAGCTTTCTTT. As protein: CASRPPGGNKAFF.

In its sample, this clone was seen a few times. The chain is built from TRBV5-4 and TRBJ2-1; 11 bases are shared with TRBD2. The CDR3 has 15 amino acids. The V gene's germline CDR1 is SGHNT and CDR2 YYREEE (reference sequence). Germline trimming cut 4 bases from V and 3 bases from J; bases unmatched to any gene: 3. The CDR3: CASSAGLADYNEQFF. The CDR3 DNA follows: TGTGCCAGCAGCGCGGGACTAGCGGACTACAATGAGCAGTTCTTC.